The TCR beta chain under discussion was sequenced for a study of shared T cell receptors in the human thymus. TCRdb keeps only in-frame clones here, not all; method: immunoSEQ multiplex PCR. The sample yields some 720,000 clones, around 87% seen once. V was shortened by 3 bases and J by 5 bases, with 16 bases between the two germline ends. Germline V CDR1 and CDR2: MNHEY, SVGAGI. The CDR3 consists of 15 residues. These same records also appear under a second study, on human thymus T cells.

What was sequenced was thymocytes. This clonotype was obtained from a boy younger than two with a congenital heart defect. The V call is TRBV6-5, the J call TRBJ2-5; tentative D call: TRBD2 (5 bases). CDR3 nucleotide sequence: TGTGCCAGCAGTTATTTCCTTGTCCCGGGGGAGACCCAGTACTTC. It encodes CASSYFLVPGETQYF.